These T cell receptor beta chains were read from a single sample in a study of T cells expressing NK-cell markers. No DNA is given; TCRdb re-called the 5' RACE reads and lists each CDR3 protein once. In all, the sample yields 400,000 or so distinct CDR3 sequences. What was sequenced was blood T cells: a sorted CD56 or NKG2C T cell subset, CD4+ or CD8+ T cells, or bulk PBMC T cells (not recorded which). The source is a woman between 45 and 60 years old in good health. Both conserved end residues are part of each CDR3.

>TRBJ2-2|TRBV12-3/TRBV12-4
CASSFMGPGELFF
>TRBJ2-5|TRBV12-3/TRBV12-4
CASSLALLAGLVETQYF
>TRBJ2-7|TRBV5-1
CASSRLHRLQGGEQYF
>TRBJ2-3|TRBV5-1
CASSLEGTSGRALDTQYF
>TRBJ2-5|TRBV7-9
CASSIWDRGYQETQYF
>TRBJ2-1|TRBV6-5
CASSYGSVPTTYNEQFF
>TRBJ1-4|TRBV29-1
CSVRQGGATNEKLFF
>TRBJ2-5|TRBV5-1
CTSTQSDFQETQYF
>TRBJ1-1|TRBV10-3
CAISDRLMNTEAFF
>TRBJ2-5|TRBV20-1
CSARDGRMETQYF
>TRBJ2-3|TRBV5-1
CASSNPPDTQYF
>TRBJ2-1|TRBV2
CASSERRNVLRFF
>TRBJ1-3|TRBV5-5
CASSPFPGNTIYF
>TRBJ1-3|TRBV25-1
CASATGAGNTIYF
>TRBJ1-5|TRBV5-1
CASSLGWEGQPQHF
>TRBJ2-4|TRBV7-6
CANPLPGGRDIAKNIQYF
>TRBJ1-1|TRBV3-1
CASSPLMEGSTEAFF
>TRBJ2-1|TRBV12-3/TRBV12-4
CASGGDRRPSDEQFF
>TRBJ2-3|TRBV20-1
CSARPFGRLAGEADTQYF
>TRBJ2-4|TRBV12-3/TRBV12-4
CASSLLSGGGIQYF
>TRBJ1-1|TRBV25-1
CASSRGGVFEAFF
>TRBJ2-7|TRBV2
CASSGGTGINYEQYF
>TRBJ2-2|TRBV29-1
CSVEDPGNRANTGELFF
>TRBJ1-1|TRBV5-6
CASSLVQGDTEAFF
>TRBJ1-1|TRBV5-6
CASSLRGGAFF
>TRBJ1-1|TRBV10-3
CAIKAVGVNTEAFF
>TRBJ2-2|TRBV5-1
CASSLVAGGRTGELFF
>TRBJ2-1|TRBV24-1
CATSDRDLNEQFF
>TRBJ2-3|TRBV10-3
CAISEQLQGTQYF
>TRBJ2-1|TRBV6-1
CASSEIGGSVLEQFF
>TRBJ2-5|TRBV2
CASSEGAGPGETQYF
>TRBJ2-1|TRBV5-6
CASSLVGKEQFF